Given below is one T cell receptor (beta chain) in context. The sample originates from a study of blood T cell repertoires in COVID-19. Background on the study: Acute and convalescent COVID-19 specimens originated in the United States, Italy and Spain. T cells, B-cell-depleted T cells, or PBMCs provided the cDNA or gDNA that served as material.

In the source study's methods: Amplification from reference gene primers served as the basis for estimated nucleated cell counts. TCRdb keeps only in-frame clones here, not all; method: immunoSEQ multiplex PCR. V and J calls and clone size are as listed in that table; D and trimming were resolved from the DNA. Of fewer than 250,000 clones listed, over 75% are singletons. CDR3 size: 18 residues. The V and J ends lost 0 bases and 2 bases, in that order; junction bases with no gene match: 10. The germline gives CDR1 SGDLS, CDR2 YYNGEE. Participants' own reports of clinical history determined their cohort assignment.

The specimen sequenced was PBMCs or T cells enriched from blood (not recorded which). The origin of this receptor is a woman aged 40 to 55 with acute COVID-19. The chain is built from TRBV9 and TRBJ1-4; 7 bases are shared with TRBD1. The CDR3 sequence: CASSVASGGGDTNEKLFF. The CDR3 region has the DNA TGTGCCAGCAGCGTAGCATCGGGAGGGGGCGATACTAATGAAAAACTGTTTTTT.